This passage covers 4 T cell receptor beta chains from one sample sequenced in a study of Graves' ophthalmopathy and Graves' hyperthyroidism. Amplifying from RNA transcripts, the study obtained TCR beta CDR3 regions. After a first-round RT-PCR with HTBI primers, a second-round multiplex PCR was run. MiXCR, run by TCRdb on the multiplex PCR reads, gives a single entry per CDR3 protein. The profile shows 170,000 or so distinct CDR3 sequences, just under 40% of them singletons. The sequenced sample consisted of peripheral blood. The source is a man under 40 with Graves' ophthalmopathy.

This clonotype was seen ten or more times. The rearrangement links TRBV6-5 to TRBJ1-2, with TRBD1 as a possible D gene (6 bases). CDR3 size: 12 residues. Deletions cut 6 bases from V and 4 bases from J, with 9 bases between. The germline CDR1 and CDR2 sequences are MNHEY and SVGAGI. CDR3: CASRADSYGYTF. The CDR3 nucleotides are TGTGCCAGCAGGGCGGACAGCTATGGCTACACCTTC.

This clonotype was found many times. V and J are TRBV7-6 and TRBJ2-7; possibly TRBD1 for D (5 bases). This CDR3 has 11 amino acids. From germline, CDR1 is SGHVS and CDR2 FNYEAQ. The CDR3 bases are TGTACCACAGGTGTACCTAACGAGCAGTACTTC. Translated: CTTGVPNEQYF.

The chain couples TRBV4-3 to TRBJ1-6; a weak D match, TRBD1 (6 bases). The CDR3 is 15 amino acids. CDR1 LGHNA and CDR2 YSLEER come from the germline V gene. Trimming left V 4 bases short and J 6 bases short, with 13 bases between. Written as DNA, the CDR3 is TGCGCCAGCAGCCTCAACAGGGAGGGTAATTCACCCCTCCACTTT. Protein: CASSLNREGNSPLHF.

This clonotype was detected ten times or more. This rearrangement joins TRBV7-2 to TRBJ2-5; 7 bases are a match to TRBD2. With V trimmed by 5 bases and J by 4 bases, 7 bases remained unmatched. The germline gives CDR1 SGHTA, CDR2 FQGNSA. The length of the CDR3 is 14 residues. CDR3 region: CASSPQGGAETQYF. The CDR3, as DNA: TGTGCCAGCAGCCCCCAGGGAGGGGCAGAGACCCAGTACTTC.